The 24 T cell receptor beta chains listed next were all sequenced from one sample in a study of T cells in localized non-small cell lung cancer. Clones were sequenced by immunoSEQ multiplex PCR, and TCRdb holds only the in-frame ones, with some missing. The data contain some 50,000 clones, 70% to 90% of them seen just once; the ten biggest clones take up roughly a sixth. Source: PBMCs, taken before any cancer treatment. The receptor source for this set is a female donor with stage II lung adenocarcinoma.

The chain recombines TRBV11-1 with TRBJ1-1; D not certain. The V end lost 5 bases, the J end lost 10 bases, and 14 bases lay between the germline ends. Germline assignment: CDR1 SGHAT and CDR2 FQDESV (reference sequence). The CDR3 loop spans 12 amino acids. CDR3 DNA: TGTGCCAGCAGCCCTGGGCATCTTTTAGCTTTCTTT. Its translation: CASSPGHLLAFF.

The V gene is TRBV15, the J gene TRBJ1-3; D is undetermined. Germline CDR1 reads LNHNV; CDR2 reads YYDKDF (reference sequence). The CDR3 runs 16 residues. Trimming stripped 0 bases from V and 0 bases from J, with 9 bases between. CDR3 in amino acids: CATSRETAPSGNTIYF. CDR3 in DNA: TGTGCCACCAGCAGAGAGACGGCTCCCTCTGGAAACACCATATATTTT.

The chain carries TRBV10-3 and TRBJ1-3, with D perhaps TRBD1 (5 bases). This CDR3 spans 12 amino acids. V dropped 5 bases and J dropped 11 bases, with 13 bases sitting between them. Germline CDR1 and CDR2: ENHRY and SYGVKD. The CDR3 nucleotides are TGTGCCATCAGTACCGCGGGGGACTCCATATATTTT. It translates to CAISTAGDSIYF.

This sequence joins TRBV5-1 and TRBJ2-7; no reliable D call. The CDR3 is 13 amino acids. Trimming removed 4 bases at V and 0 bases at J, with 8 bases between. CDR1 and CDR2 (germline): SGHRS, YFSETQ. CDR3: CASSTLSSYEQYF. The CDR3 nucleotides are TGCGCCAGCAGCACCTTGAGCTCCTACGAGCAGTACTTC.

The gene calls are TRBV2 and TRBJ2-1; D ambiguous. The germline CDR1 and CDR2 sequences are SNHLY and FYNNEI. The CDR3 extends over 15 amino acids. Trimming stripped 7 bases from V and 1 base from J, with 14 bases between. CDR3 sequence reads: CASTSTPASYNEQFF. The CDR3 DNA reads as TGTGCCAGCACCTCCACGCCAGCTTCCTACAATGAGCAGTTCTTC.

The chain combines TRBV4-1 with TRBJ1-1; a possible D gene is TRBD1 (6 bases). Germline values: CDR1 MGHRA, CDR2 YSYEKL. The CDR3 is 14 amino acids. With 1 base removed from V and 8 bases from J, the gap between germline ends came to 14 bases. The CDR3 nucleotides are TGCGCCAGCAGCCAAGTCACAGGGAAAGCCGAAGCTTTCTTT. Its protein product is CASSQVTGKAEAFF.

The CDR3 protein is CAISESGRDTEAFF. The CDR3 nucleotides are TGTGCCATCAGTGAGTCGGGACGGGACACTGAAGCTTTCTTT. The J gene is TRBJ1-1, the V gene TRBV10-3, with D perhaps matching TRBD1 (5 bases). Trimming left V 0 bases short and J 3 bases short, with 8 bases between. Germline CDR1 reads ENHRY; CDR2 reads SYGVKD. This CDR3 spans 14 amino acids.

The V and J genes are TRBV30 and TRBJ2-3, with 8 bases matching TRBD2. This CDR3 spans 16 amino acids. Trimming removed 0 bases from V and 3 bases from J; junction bases left unmatched: 8. The germline V gene has CDR1 GTSNPN and CDR2 SVGIG (reference sequence). The CDR3 loop reads CAWSVPATSGTDTQYF. The CDR3 nucleotides are TGTGCCTGGAGTGTACCAGCAACTAGCGGTACAGATACGCAGTATTTT.

The rearrangement links TRBV6-1 to TRBJ1-1; no definite D call. Trimming cost V 5 bases and J 0 bases, with 10 bases left between them. Per germline, CDR1 MNHNS and CDR2 SASEGT. The CDR3 runs 14 residues. DNA for the CDR3: TGTGCCAGCAGTACCGGGAGTATGAACACTGAAGCTTTCTTT. Its protein is CASSTGSMNTEAFF.

The chain links TRBV27 to TRBJ1-2; D possibly corresponds to TRBD1 (5 bases). The CDR3 runs to 13 residues. V lost 8 bases to trimming and J lost 5 bases, with 15 bases between them. Germline V gives CDR1 MNHEY, CDR2 SMNVEV (reference sequence). The CDR3 DNA reads TGTGCCAGCGCTCCGGGGCATCTATATGGCTACACCTTC. Translating it yields CASAPGHLYGYTF.

The chain recombines TRBV6-6 with TRBJ1-4; D might be TRBD1 (5 bases). Germline V gene lookup returns CDR1 MNHNY and CDR2 SVGAGI (reference sequence). CDR3 length: 15 amino acids. Trimming pared 2 bases from V and 8 bases from J, leaving 15 bases between. The CDR3 is CASSYPGAPVEKLFF. CDR3 bases: TGTGCCAGCAGTTACCCCGGGGCCCCTGTAGAAAAACTGTTTTTT.

The genes are TRBV9 and TRBJ2-1, with no clear D. The CDR3 runs 14 residues. V shed 0 bases and J shed 1 base, with 5 bases lying between them. Germline CDR1 is SGDLS and CDR2 is YYNGEE. The CDR3 DNA sequence: TGTGCCAGCAGCGTAGATGGGTCCTACAATGAGCAGTTCTTC. Translating it yields CASSVDGSYNEQFF. Looking up the rest from reference TRBV9 and TRBJ2-1 gives the full variable domain: DSGVTQTPKHLITATGQRVTLRCSPRSGDLSVYWYQQSLDQGLQFLIQYYNGEERAKGNILERFSAQQFPDLHSELNLSSLELGDSALYFCASSVDGSYNEQFFGPGTRLTVL.

CDR3 residues: CASSGTGVGNGYTF. The CDR3 DNA sequence: TGTGCCAGCAGCGGGACAGGGGTGGGGAATGGCTACACCTTC. The rearrangement links TRBV9 to TRBJ1-2; 9 positions match TRBD1. V lost 3 bases to trimming and J lost 6 bases; unmatched junction nucleotides: 6. Looked up from germline, CDR1 is SGDLS and CDR2 is YYNGEE. The CDR3 has 14 amino acids.

The chain joins TRBV6-6 to TRBJ2-5; TRBD2 is a possible D gene (6 bases). Germline CDR1 is MNHNY and CDR2 is SVGAGI (reference sequence). Trimming stripped 6 bases from V and 8 bases from J, with 16 bases between. The CDR3 runs 13 residues. This CDR3 reads CASRRPAGLTQYF. CDR3 nucleotides: TGTGCCAGCAGGCGCCCCGCGGGGCTAACCCAGTACTTC.

The chain links TRBV5-1 to TRBJ1-1; possible D gene TRBD1, 6 bases. The CDR3 extends over 13 amino acids. Germline CDR1 is SGHRS and CDR2 is YFSETQ. Trimming stripped 4 bases from V and 3 bases from J, with 10 bases between. In nucleotides, the CDR3 is TGCGCCAGCAGCACAGGGAGGGACACTGAAGCTTTCTTT. Translation gives CASSTGRDTEAFF.

In this sample, this clone turned up a few times. The V call is TRBV9, the J call TRBJ2-5; TRBD2 agrees at 7 bases. Germline lookup yields CDR1 SGDLS and CDR2 YYNGEE. The CDR3 runs to 13 residues. J was trimmed by 1 base and V by 3 bases; bases with no gene match: 0. Here the CDR3 DNA reads TGTGCCAGCAGCGCTAGCGGCCAAGAGACCCAGTACTTC. It specifies CASSASGQETQYF.

V usage is TRBV6-6 and J usage is TRBJ1-1; D not certain. CDR1 is MNHNY, CDR2 SVGAGI, per germline (reference sequence). The CDR3 sequence is 12 residues long. Trimming removed 7 bases from V and 0 bases from J, with 6 bases in between. CDR3 coding DNA: TGTGCCAGCACGGTCATGAACACTGAAGCTTTCTTT. Translating gives CASTVMNTEAFF.

The chain uses TRBV7-9 and TRBJ1-4, with 7 bases lining up with TRBD1. The J segment lost 7 bases and the V segment lost 2 bases, leaving 4 bases of the junction unmatched. The CDR3 consists of 14 residues. Germline CDR1 reads SEHNR; CDR2 reads FQNEAQ (reference sequence). The CDR3 sequence is CASSLTAGGEKLFF. The CDR3, as DNA: TGTGCCAGCAGCTTAACCGCAGGGGGTGAAAAACTGTTTTTT.

For the CDR3, the DNA is TGTGCTAGTGGTCTACATCAACACCGTGAAGCTTTCTTT. Protein product: CASGLHQHREAFF. V and J are TRBV12-5 and TRBJ1-1; no clear D. Germline values: CDR1 LGHNT, CDR2 FRNRAP. V shed 5 bases and J shed 7 bases, with 14 bases lying between them. This CDR3 spans 13 amino acids.

The V gene is TRBV7-9, the J gene TRBJ2-7; possibly TRBD2 for D (6 bases). Germline CDR1 is SEHNR and CDR2 is FQNEAQ (reference sequence). The CDR3 totals 15 residues. V dropped 6 bases and J dropped 2 bases, with 17 bases sitting between them. The CDR3 DNA sequence: TGTGCCAGCAGTCCCCCAACGGGGGACCCCTACGAGCAGTACTTC. Translated, it gives CASSPPTGDPYEQYF. Based on the CDR3 plus reference TRBV7-9 and TRBJ2-7, the full variable domain is DTGVSQNPRHKITKRGQNVTFRCDPISEHNRLYWYRQTLGQGPEFLTYFQNEAQLEKSRLLSDRFSAERPKGSFSTLEIQRTEQGDSAMYLCASSPPTGDPYEQYFGPGTRLTVT.

The genes are TRBV6-5 and TRBJ1-1, with D uncertain. V was shortened by 4 bases and J by 8 bases, with 17 bases between the two germline ends. The CDR3 loop spans 14 amino acids. CDR1 MNHEY and CDR2 SVGAGI come from the germline V gene. CDR3 DNA sequence: TGTGCCAGCAGTTTCCCTGGCCGCACGGACGAAGCTTTCTTT. This sequence encodes CASSFPGRTDEAFF.

This clone occurred once. The rearrangement uses TRBV19 and TRBJ1-5; 8 positions match TRBD1. The CDR3 consists of 15 residues. The J segment lost 6 bases and the V segment lost 2 bases, leaving 6 bases of the junction unmatched. Germline values: CDR1 LNHDA, CDR2 SQIVND (reference sequence). CDR3 sequence reads: CASSIIGQGVQPQHF. The CDR3, as DNA: TGTGCCAGTAGTATAATCGGACAGGGTGTTCAGCCCCAGCATTTT.

The V gene is TRBV11-3, the J gene TRBJ2-1, with 7 bases matching TRBD2. The germline V gene has CDR1 SGHNT and CDR2 YENEEA. J was trimmed by 0 bases and V by 10 bases; bases with no gene match: 6. This CDR3 region has 14 residues. CDR3 nucleotides: TGTGCCATCAGAGGGAGGGGCTCCTACAATGAGCAGTTCTTC. Its protein product is CAIRGRGSYNEQFF.

The chain employs TRBV29-1 and TRBJ2-7; 7 bases line up with TRBD1. The CDR3 sequence is 13 residues long. Per germline, CDR1 SQVTM and CDR2 ANQGSEA. Trimming removed 1 base from V and 2 bases from J; junction bases left unmatched: 2. The CDR3 protein is CSVEGQGAYEQYF. The DNA for the CDR3 is TGCAGCGTTGAAGGACAGGGAGCCTACGAGCAGTACTTC.